Listed below are T cell receptor beta chains from one sample, sequenced in a study of cytomegalovirus exposure and HLA in healthy donors. Assay used: immunoSEQ multiplex PCR; TCRdb lists only in-frame clones, some missing. The data contain 120,000 to 150,000 clones, roughly 10% of them singletons. The sequenced material came from PBMCs. All receptors come from a male donor in good health and CMV-seronegative. Both conserved end residues are part of each CDR3. A row's size may be missing; if present it is once, few, many or a size class.

clone size	V gene	J gene	CDR3 protein
-	TRBV5-5	TRBJ2-7	CASSRDTYEQYF
-	TRBV19	TRBJ2-7	CASSAGLRDEQYF
-	TRBV13	TRBJ2-7	CASSSTGASGSAPLYEQYF
-	TRBV5-4	TRBJ2-2	CASSSLANTGELFF
few	TRBV15	TRBJ2-1	CATSSGTSGLNEQFF
-	TRBV7-2	TRBJ2-7	CASSSGYGGEQYF
few	TRBV7-9	TRBJ2-5	CASSSHRGRETQYF
few	TRBV28	TRBJ1-5	CASSLRQPQHF
-	TRBV28	TRBJ2-3	CASSFSRDLHTQYF
few	TRBV4-3	TRBJ2-3	CASSQDPAVTSTDTQYF
-	TRBV30	TRBJ1-4	CAWNHYGGGGEKLFF
few	TRBV9	TRBJ2-1	CASSVGRETYNEQFF
-	TRBV4-2	TRBJ2-6	CASSQDRSASGANVLTF
few	TRBV4-3	TRBJ2-3	CASSPSGDRDNTQYF
-	TRBV28	TRBJ2-3	CASGRVSTDTQYF
few	TRBV2	TRBJ2-4	CASSGLALAKNIQYF
-	TRBV25-1	TRBJ2-7	CASRADRGQFSYEQYF
few	TRBV9	TRBJ2-1	CASSPVAGVSHEQFF
-	TRBV27	TRBJ2-5	CASSLSRTEQETQYF
-	TRBV7-2	TRBJ1-2	CASSLFGQLNYGYTF
-	TRBV12-5	TRBJ2-1	CASAPLGGEQFF
-	TRBV7-2	TRBJ2-3	CASSFRGGVDTQYF
-	TRBV6-6	TRBJ1-1	CASSYSEGGTEAFF
few	TRBV7-2	TRBJ2-2	CASSRRASNTGELFF
-	TRBV9	TRBJ2-6	CASSVEDRGWANVLTF
-	TRBV14	TRBJ2-2	CASSLWTSGELFF
few	TRBV5-1	TRBJ1-1	CASSLQGGNTEAFF
few	TRBV10-1	TRBJ1-5	CASSESHGQDNQPQHF
few	TRBV9	TRBJ2-2	CASSVSTGVRELFF
-	TRBV27	TRBJ1-2	CASSLGGIYGYTF
few	TRBV6-1	TRBJ2-4	CASSDPATGTNVAKNIQYF